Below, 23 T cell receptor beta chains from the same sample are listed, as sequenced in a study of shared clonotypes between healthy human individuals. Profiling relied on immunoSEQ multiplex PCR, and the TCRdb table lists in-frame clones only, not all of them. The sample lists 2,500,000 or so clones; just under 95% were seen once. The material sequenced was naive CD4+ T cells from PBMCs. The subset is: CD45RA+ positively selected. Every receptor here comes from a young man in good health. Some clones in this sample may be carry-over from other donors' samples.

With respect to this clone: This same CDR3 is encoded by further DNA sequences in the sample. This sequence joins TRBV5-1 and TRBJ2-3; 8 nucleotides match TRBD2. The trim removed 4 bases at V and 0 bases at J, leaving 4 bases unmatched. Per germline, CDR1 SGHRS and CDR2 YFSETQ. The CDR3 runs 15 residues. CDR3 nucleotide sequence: TGCGCCAGCAGCGGTAGCGGGGCAAGCACAGATACGCAGTATTTT. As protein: CASSGSGASTDTQYF.

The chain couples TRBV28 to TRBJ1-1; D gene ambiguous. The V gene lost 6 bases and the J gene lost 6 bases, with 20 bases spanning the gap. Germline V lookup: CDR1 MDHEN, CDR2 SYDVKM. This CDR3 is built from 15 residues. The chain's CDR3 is CASSSQSGSPPEAFF. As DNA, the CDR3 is TGTGCCAGCAGCTCCCAGTCAGGATCCCCACCTGAAGCTTTCTTT.

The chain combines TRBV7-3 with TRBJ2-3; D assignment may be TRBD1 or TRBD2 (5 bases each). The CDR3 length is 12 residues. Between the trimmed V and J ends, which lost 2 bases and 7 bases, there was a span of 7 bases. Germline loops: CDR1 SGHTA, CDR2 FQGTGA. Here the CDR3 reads CASSLWGNTQYF. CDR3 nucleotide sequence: TGTGCCAGCAGCTTATGGGGGAATACGCAGTATTTT.

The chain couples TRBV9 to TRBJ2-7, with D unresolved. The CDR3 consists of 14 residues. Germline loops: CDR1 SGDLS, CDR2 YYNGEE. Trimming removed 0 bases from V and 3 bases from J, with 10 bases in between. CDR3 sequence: CASSVDPTGYEQYF. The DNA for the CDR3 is TGTGCCAGCAGCGTAGATCCCACCGGCTACGAGCAGTACTTC. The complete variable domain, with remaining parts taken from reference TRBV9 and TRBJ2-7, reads DSGVTQTPKHLITATGQRVTLRCSPRSGDLSVYWYQQSLDQGLQFLIQYYNGEERAKGNILERFSAQQFPDLHSELNLSSLELGDSALYFCASSVDPTGYEQYFGPGTRLTVT.

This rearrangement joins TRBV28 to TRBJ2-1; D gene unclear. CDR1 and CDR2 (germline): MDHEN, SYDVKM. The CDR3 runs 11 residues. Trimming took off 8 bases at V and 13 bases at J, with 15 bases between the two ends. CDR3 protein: CASQSRRPQFF. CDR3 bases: TGTGCCAGCCAGTCCAGGAGACCCCAGTTCTTC.

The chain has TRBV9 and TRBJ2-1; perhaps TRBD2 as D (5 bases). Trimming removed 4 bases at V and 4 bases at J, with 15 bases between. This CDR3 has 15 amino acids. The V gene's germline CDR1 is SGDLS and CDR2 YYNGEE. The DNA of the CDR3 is TGTGCCAGCAGCCTTCGCAGGACTCCTTACAATGAGCAGTTCTTC. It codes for CASSLRRTPYNEQFF.

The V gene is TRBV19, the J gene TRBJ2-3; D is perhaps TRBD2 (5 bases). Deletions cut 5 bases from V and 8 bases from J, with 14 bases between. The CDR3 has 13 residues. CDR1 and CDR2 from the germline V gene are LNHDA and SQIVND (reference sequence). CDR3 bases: TGTGCCAGTAGTCGGTCGGAGCGGTCTACGCAGTATTTT. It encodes CASSRSERSTQYF.

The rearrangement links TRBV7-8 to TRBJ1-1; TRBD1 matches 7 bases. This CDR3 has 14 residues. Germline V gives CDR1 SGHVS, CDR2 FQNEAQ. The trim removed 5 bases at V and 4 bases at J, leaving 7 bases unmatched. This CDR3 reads CASSPQGETTEAFF. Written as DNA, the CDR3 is TGTGCCAGCAGCCCCCAGGGGGAAACCACTGAAGCTTTCTTT. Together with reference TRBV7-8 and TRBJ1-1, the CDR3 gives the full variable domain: GAGVSQSPRYKVAKRGQDVALRCDPISGHVSLFWYQQALGQGPEFLTYFQNEAQLDKSGLPSDRFFAERPEGSVSTLKIQRTQQEDSAVYLCASSPQGETTEAFFGQGTRLTVV.

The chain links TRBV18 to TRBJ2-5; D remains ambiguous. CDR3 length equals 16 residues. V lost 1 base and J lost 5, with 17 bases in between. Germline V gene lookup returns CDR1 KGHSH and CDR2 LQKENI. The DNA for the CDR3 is TGTGCCAGCTCACCACTCGCTGGTTTTTCACCGGAGACCCAGTACTTC. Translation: CASSPLAGFSPETQYF.

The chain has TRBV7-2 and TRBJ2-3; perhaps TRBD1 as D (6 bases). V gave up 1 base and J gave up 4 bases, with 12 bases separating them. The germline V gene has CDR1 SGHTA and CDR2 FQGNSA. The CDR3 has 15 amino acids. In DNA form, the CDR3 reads TGTGCCAGCAGCTTAGGGGGGCGCCCCCCAGATACGCAGTATTTT. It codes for CASSLGGRPPDTQYF.

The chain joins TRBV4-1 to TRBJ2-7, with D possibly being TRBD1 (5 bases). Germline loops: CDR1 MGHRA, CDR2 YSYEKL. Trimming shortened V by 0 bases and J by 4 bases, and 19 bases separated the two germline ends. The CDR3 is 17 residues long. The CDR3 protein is CASSQDLGRSGKYEQYF. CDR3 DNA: TGCGCCAGCAGCCAAGATCTCGGTCGGTCAGGGAAATACGAGCAGTACTTC.

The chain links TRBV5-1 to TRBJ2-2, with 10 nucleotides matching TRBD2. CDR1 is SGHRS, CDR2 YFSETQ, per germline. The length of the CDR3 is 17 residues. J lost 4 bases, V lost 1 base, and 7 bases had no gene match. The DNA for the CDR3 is TGCGCCAGCAGCTTGTCTAGCGGGAGCCGCGGCACCGGGGAGCTGTTTTTT. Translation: CASSLSSGSRGTGELFF.

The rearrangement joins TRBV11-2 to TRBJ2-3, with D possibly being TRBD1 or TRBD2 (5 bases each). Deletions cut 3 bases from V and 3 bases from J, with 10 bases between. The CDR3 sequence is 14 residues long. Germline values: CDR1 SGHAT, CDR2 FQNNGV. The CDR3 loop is CASSFRDGTDTQYF. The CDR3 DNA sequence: TGTGCCAGCAGCTTCCGGGACGGAACAGATACGCAGTATTTT.

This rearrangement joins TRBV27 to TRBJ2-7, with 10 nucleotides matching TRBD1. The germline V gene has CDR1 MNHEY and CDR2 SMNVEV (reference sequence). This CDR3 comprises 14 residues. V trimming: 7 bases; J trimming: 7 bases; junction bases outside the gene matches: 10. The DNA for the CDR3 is TGTGCCAGCATTCCGGGACAGGGGTCTGGGGAGCAGTACTTC. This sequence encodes CASIPGQGSGEQYF.

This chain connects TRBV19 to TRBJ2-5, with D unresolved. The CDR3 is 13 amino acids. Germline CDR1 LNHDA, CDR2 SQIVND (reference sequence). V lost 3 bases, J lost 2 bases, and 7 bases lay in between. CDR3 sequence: CASSIQAQETQYF. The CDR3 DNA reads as TGTGCCAGTAGTATCCAGGCACAAGAGACCCAGTACTTC.

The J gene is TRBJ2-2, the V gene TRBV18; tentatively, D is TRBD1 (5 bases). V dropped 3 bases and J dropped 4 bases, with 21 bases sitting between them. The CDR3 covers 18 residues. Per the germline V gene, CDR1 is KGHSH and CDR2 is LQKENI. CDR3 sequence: CASSPWSGSKSGTGELFF. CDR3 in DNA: TGTGCCAGCTCACCGTGGTCAGGGTCAAAGAGTGGCACCGGGGAGCTGTTTTTT.

The CDR3 coding sequence is TGTGCCAGCAGCTCAGAGAGGACTAGCGGGGGTGAGCAGTACTTC. Translated, it gives CASSSERTSGGEQYF. This chain connects TRBV11-2 to TRBJ2-7; 13 bases are a match to TRBD2. With 4 bases clipped from V and 7 bases from J, the junction kept 7 bases outside the gene matches. CDR1 SGHAT and CDR2 FQNNGV come from the germline V gene. The CDR3 loop spans 15 amino acids.

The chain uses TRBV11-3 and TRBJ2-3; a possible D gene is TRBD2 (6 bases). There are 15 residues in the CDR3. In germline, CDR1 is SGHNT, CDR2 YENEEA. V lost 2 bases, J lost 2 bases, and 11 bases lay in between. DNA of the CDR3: TGTGCCAGCAGCTTAAGGCAGGGACTCACAGATACGCAGTATTTT. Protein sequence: CASSLRQGLTDTQYF.

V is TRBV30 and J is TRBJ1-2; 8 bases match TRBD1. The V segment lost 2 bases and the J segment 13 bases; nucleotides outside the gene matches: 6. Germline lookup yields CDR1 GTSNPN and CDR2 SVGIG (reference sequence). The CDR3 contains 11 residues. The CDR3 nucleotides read TGTGCCTGGAGTCCCCAGGGGGCGACCACCTTC. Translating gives CAWSPQGATTF.

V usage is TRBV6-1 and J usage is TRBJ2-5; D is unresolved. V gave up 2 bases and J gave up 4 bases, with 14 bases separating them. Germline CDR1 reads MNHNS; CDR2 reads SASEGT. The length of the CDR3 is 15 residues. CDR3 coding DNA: TGTGCCAGCAGTGAACGGGTCCTAGGAAGAGAGACCCAGTACTTC. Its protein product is CASSERVLGRETQYF.

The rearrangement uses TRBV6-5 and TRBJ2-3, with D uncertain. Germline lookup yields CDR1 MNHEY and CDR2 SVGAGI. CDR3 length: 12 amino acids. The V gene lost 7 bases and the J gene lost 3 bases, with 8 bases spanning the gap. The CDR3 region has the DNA TGTGCCAGCACCAGCTCAACAGATACGCAGTATTTT. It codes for CASTSSTDTQYF.

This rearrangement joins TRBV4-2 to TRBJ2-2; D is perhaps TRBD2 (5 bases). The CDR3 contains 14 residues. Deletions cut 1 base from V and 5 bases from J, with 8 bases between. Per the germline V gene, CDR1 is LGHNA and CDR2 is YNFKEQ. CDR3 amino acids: CASSQGSETGELFF. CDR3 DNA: TGTGCCAGCAGCCAAGGTAGCGAGACCGGGGAGCTGTTTTTT.

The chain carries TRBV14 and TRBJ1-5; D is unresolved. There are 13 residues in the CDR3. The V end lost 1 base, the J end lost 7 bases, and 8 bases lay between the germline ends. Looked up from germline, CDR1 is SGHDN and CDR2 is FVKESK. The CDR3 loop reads CASSQANYQPQHF. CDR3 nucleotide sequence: TGTGCCAGCAGCCAAGCCAATTACCAGCCCCAGCATTTT.